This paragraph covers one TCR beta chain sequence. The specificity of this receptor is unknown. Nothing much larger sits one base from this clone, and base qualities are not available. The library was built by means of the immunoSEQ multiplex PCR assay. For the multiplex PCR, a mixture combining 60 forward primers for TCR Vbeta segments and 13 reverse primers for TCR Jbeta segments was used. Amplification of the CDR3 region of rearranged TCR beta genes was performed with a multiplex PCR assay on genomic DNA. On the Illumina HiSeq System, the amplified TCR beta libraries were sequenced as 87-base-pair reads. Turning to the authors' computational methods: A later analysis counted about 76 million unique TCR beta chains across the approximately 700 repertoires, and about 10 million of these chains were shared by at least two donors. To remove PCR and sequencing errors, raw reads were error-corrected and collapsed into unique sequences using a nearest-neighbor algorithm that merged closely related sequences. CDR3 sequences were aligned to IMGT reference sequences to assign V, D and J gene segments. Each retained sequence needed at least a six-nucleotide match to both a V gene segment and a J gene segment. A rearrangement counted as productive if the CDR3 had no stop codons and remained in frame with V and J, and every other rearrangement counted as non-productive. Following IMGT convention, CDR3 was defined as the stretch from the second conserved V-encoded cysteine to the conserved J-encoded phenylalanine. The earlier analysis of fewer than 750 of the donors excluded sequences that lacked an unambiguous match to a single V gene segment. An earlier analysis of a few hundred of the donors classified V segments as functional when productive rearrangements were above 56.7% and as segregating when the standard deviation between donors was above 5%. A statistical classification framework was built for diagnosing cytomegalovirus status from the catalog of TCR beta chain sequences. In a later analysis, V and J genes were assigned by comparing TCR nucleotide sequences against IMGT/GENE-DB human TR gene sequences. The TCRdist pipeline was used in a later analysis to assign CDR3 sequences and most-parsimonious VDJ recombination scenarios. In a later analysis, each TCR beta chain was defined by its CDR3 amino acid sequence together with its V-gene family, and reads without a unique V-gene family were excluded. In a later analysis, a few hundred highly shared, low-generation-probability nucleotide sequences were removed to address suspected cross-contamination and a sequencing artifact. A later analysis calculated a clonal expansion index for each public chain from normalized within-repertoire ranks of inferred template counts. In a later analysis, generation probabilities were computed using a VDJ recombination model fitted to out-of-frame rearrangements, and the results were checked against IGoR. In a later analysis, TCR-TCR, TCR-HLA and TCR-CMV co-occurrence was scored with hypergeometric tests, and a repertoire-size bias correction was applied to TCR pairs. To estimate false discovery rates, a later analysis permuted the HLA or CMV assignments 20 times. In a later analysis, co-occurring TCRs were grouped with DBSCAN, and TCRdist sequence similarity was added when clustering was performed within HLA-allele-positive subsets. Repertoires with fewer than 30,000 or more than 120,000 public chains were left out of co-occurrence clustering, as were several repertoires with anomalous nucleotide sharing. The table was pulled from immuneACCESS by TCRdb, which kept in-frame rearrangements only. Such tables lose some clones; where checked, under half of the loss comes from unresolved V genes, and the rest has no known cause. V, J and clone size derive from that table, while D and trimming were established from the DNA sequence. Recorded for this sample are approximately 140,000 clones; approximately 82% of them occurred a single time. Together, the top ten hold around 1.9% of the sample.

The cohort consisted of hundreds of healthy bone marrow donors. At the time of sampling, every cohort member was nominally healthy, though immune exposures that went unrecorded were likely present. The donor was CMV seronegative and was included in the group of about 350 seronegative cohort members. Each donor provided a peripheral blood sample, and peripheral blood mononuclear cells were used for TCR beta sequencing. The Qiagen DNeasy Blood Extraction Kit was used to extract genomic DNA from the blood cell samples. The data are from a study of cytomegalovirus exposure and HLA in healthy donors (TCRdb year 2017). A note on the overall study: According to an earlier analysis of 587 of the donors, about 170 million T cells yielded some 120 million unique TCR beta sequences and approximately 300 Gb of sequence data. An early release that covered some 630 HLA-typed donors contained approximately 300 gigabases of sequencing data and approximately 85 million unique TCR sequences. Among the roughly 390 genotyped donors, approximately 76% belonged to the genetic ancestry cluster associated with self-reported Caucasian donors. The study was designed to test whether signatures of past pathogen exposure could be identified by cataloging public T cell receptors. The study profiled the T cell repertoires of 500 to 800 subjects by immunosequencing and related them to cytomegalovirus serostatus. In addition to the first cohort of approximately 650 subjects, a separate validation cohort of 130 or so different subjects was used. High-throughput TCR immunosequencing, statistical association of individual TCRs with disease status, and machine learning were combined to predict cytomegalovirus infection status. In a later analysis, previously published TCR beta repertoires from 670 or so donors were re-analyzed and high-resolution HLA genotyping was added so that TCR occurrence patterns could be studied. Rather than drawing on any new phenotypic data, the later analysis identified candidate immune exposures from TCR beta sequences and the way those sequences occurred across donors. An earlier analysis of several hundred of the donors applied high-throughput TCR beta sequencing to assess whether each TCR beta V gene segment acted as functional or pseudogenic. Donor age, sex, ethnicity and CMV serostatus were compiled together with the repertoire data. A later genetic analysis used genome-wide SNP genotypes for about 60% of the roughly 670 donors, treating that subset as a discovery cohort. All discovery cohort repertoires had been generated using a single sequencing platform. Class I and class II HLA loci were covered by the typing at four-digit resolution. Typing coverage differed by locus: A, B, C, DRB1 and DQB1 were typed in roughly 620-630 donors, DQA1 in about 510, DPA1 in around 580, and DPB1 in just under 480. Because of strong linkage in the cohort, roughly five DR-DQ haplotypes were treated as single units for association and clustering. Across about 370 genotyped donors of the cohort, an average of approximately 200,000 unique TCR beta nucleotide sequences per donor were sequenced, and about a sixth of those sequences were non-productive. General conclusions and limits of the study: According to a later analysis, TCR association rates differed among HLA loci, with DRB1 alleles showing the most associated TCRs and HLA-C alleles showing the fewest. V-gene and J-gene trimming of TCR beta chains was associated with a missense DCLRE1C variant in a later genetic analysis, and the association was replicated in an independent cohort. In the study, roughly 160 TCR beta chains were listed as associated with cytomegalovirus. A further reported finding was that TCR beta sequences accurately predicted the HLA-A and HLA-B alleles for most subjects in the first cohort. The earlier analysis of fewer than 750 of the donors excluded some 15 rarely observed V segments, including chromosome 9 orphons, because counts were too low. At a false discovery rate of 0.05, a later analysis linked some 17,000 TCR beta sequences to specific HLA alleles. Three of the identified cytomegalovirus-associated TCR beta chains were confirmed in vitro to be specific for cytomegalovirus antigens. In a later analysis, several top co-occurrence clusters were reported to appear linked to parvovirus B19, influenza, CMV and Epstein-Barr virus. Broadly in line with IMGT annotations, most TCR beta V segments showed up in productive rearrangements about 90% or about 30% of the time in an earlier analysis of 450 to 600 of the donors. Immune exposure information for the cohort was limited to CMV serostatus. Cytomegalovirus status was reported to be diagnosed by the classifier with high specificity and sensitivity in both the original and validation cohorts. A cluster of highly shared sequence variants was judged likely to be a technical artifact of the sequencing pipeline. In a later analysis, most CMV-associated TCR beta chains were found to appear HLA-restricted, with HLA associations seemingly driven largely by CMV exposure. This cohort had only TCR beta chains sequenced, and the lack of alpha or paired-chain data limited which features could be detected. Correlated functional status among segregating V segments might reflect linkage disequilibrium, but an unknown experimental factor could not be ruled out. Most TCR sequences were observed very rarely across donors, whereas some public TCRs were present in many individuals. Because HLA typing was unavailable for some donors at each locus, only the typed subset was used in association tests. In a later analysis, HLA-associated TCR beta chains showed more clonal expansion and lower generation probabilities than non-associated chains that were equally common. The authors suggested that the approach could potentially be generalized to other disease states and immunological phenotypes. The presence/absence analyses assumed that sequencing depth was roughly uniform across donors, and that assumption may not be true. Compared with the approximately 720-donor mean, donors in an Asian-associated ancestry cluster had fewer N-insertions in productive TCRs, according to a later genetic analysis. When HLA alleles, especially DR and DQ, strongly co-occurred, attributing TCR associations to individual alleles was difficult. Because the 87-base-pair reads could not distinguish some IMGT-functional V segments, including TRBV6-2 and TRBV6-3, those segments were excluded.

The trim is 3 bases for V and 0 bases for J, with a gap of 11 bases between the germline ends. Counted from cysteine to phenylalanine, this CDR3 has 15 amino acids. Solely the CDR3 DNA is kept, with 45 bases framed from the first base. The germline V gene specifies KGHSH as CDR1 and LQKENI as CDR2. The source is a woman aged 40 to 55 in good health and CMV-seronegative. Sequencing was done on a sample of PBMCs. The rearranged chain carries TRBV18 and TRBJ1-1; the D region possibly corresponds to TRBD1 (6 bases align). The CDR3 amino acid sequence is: CASSPDRTLNTEAFF. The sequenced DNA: TGTGCCAGCTCACCCGACAGGACCCTGAACACTGAAGCTTTCTTT.